This T cell receptor beta chain was captured in a study of OX40 agonist ivuxolimab in advanced cancers. Findings of the study overall: In the expanded peripheral T cells, antigen specificity was never determined. The CD4+ and CD8+ T cells in the blood had expanded clonally by week 6 at 0.1 to 3.0 mg/kg. CD8+ T cells averaged more expanded clones than CD4+.

Germline V gives CDR1 MRHNA, CDR2 SNTAGT. Trimming removed 6 bases from V and 1 base from J, with 8 bases in between. There are 13 residues in the CDR3. TCRdb keeps only in-frame clones here, not all; method: immunoSEQ multiplex PCR. Of approximately 90,000 clones detected, 70% to 90% appear once; the ten largest clones hold less than 1.5%. Worth noting for this clone: Its antigen is not known.

The chain carries TRBV6-4 and TRBJ2-3; weak D call: TRBD1 (5 bases). Sequencing was performed on CD4+ or CD8+ T cells sorted from blood, taken in a trial of the OX40 agonist ivuxolimab. This TCR came from an adult with an advanced solid tumor such as melanoma, head and neck, liver or kidney cancer. This CDR3 reads CASSQTGTDTQYF. The CDR3 coding sequence is TGTGCCAGCAGCCAGACAGGCACAGATACGCAGTATTTT.